This T cell receptor (beta chain) was documented in a study of T-cell reconstitution after alpha-beta-depleted transplantation in children. Unique molecular identifiers were used in preparing the TCRbeta library. TCRdb fed the PCR reads into MiXCR, producing one record per CDR3 protein. The profile shows around 250,000 distinct CDR3 sequences, about a tenth of them singletons. The germline V gene has CDR1 SGDLS and CDR2 YYNGEE. The CDR3 runs to 17 residues. The V and J ends lost 0 bases and 5 bases, in that order; junction bases with no gene match: 6. This clonotype has only a few counts. The V gene is TRBV9, the J gene TRBJ2-5; 14 nucleotides match TRBD2. The clonotype comes from a human donor who donated a stem cell graft to a child with SCID. This sample comprised PBMCs from the stem cell graft donor, obtained from the stem cell graft. The CDR3 bases are TGTGCCAGCAGCGTAGCGGGACTAGCGGGGGTCTTTGAGACCCAGTACTTC. Residues: CASSVAGLAGVFETQYF. Variable domain in full (rest from reference TRBV9 and TRBJ2-5): DSGVTQTPKHLITATGQRVTLRCSPRSGDLSVYWYQQSLDQGLQFLIQYYNGEERAKGNILERFSAQQFPDLHSELNLSSLELGDSALYFCASSVAGLAGVFETQYFGPGTRLLVL.